Below, 4 T cell receptor beta chains from the same sample are listed, as sequenced in a study of cytotoxic CD8 clonotypes in ibrutinib-treated CLL. Profiled with immunoSEQ multiplex PCR; TCRdb holds only in-frame clones, not every one. The sample includes roughly 24,000 clones, less than 80% of them seen just once. The starting material was PBMCs, obtained before ibrutinib treatment. Receptors were obtained from a human donor with chronic lymphocytic leukemia.

The chain uses TRBV6-9 and TRBJ1-5; D gene unclear. The CDR3 spans 13 residues. V gave up 5 bases and J gave up 7 bases, with 12 bases separating them. Germline CDR1 reads MNHGY; CDR2 reads SVAAGI. CDR3: CASSISQEQPQHF. The CDR3 nucleotides are TGTGCCAGCAGTATTTCTCAGGAACAGCCCCAGCATTTT.

In its sample, this clone was seen once. J is TRBJ1-2 and V is TRBV2; D remains ambiguous. CDR3 length: 13 residues. V gave up 3 bases and J gave up 8 bases, with 13 bases separating them. Per the germline V gene, CDR1 is SNHLY and CDR2 is FYNNEI. CDR3 sequence reads: CASSDKDLGGYTF. CDR3 sequence (DNA): TGTGCCAGCAGTGATAAGGATTTGGGCGGCTACACCTTC.

A single count supports this clone. The chain recombines TRBV11-2 with TRBJ2-7; D is ambiguous. CDR1 is SGHAT and CDR2 is FQNNGV in the germline V gene. Trimming removed 7 bases from V and 4 bases from J, with 17 bases in between. CDR3 size: 14 residues. The CDR3 DNA reads as TGTGCCAGCACCCCGACAAGAACTCTTTACGAGCAGTACTTC. The encoded protein is CASTPTRTLYEQYF.

The chain uses TRBV19 and TRBJ1-5; 8 bases align to TRBD1. Trimming at V came to 3 bases and at J to 4 bases, leaving 14 bases not matched to a gene. The CDR3 consists of 18 residues. Germline CDR1 reads LNHDA; CDR2 reads SQIVND (reference sequence). The DNA for the CDR3 is TGTGCCAGTAGTATGGCGAGGTATCGACAGGGGCAAAATCAGCCCCAGCATTTT. Protein product: CASSMARYRQGQNQPQHF.